The 32 T cell receptor beta chains reported below all come from one sample, sequenced in a study of blood T cell repertoires in COVID-19. Repertoires were generated with immunoSEQ multiplex PCR, while TCRdb's copy carries only in-frame clones and drops some. In the table there are about 140,000 clones, around 86% of which are singletons. Sequencing was done on a sample of peripheral blood. These receptor sequences come from a human donor in a cohort sampled during active COVID-19.

V and J are TRBV5-1 and TRBJ1-1; 7 bases are a match to TRBD1. Per the germline V gene, CDR1 is SGHRS and CDR2 is YFSETQ. V gave up 4 bases and J gave up 2 bases; unmatched junction bases: 8. The CDR3 has 15 amino acids. CDR3 sequence: CASSRTTGANTEAFF. As DNA, the CDR3 is TGCGCCAGCAGCCGCACCACAGGGGCTAACACTGAAGCTTTCTTT.

This clone has a single count. This sequence joins TRBV5-1 and TRBJ1-2; D unresolved. This CDR3 region has 13 residues. Trimming took 4 bases from V and 4 from J, leaving 11 bases between them. Germline V lookup: CDR1 SGHRS, CDR2 YFSETQ. DNA of the CDR3: TGCGCCAGCAGCGCGGTCCTGTCCTATGGCTACACCTTC. Its translation: CASSAVLSYGYTF.

The chain recombines TRBV27 with TRBJ1-2, with D perhaps matching TRBD1 (5 bases). V was shortened by 3 bases and J by 8 bases, with 19 bases between the two germline ends. CDR1 is MNHEY and CDR2 is SMNVEV in the germline V gene (reference sequence). The CDR3 loop spans 15 amino acids. CDR3 residues: CASSLSKQTESGYTF. In nucleotides, the CDR3 is TGTGCCAGCAGTTTGTCGAAACAGACAGAGTCCGGCTACACCTTC.

The chain recombines TRBV11-2 with TRBJ1-3; a possible D gene is TRBD1 (6 bases). This CDR3 has 17 residues. The V gene's germline CDR1 is SGHAT and CDR2 FQNNGV. V was shortened by 2 bases and J by 0 bases, with 14 bases between the two germline ends. As DNA, the CDR3 is TGTGCCAGCAGCTTAAGAATGGACAGCTTCTCTGGAAACACCATATATTTT. It yields the protein CASSLRMDSFSGNTIYF.

This clone has only one observation. The DNA for the CDR3 is TGTGCCAGCAGCCCCCACAGGAATTCTCGGGTGCGGCAGTTCTTC. This encodes CASSPHRNSRVRQFF. The chain joins TRBV14 to TRBJ2-1; perhaps TRBD1 as D (5 bases). Deletions cut 4 bases from V and 12 bases from J, with 22 bases between. The CDR3 is made up of 15 amino acids. Per germline, CDR1 SGHDN and CDR2 FVKESK.

The rearrangement joins TRBV15 to TRBJ2-7; maybe TRBD2 (6 bases). The CDR3 totals 17 residues. CDR1 is LNHNV, CDR2 YYDKDF, per germline (reference sequence). V was shortened by 3 bases and J by 0 bases, with 18 bases between the two germline ends. CDR3 sequence: CATSREGGGLSSYEQYF. DNA of the CDR3: TGTGCCACCAGCAGGGAGGGAGGCGGACTAAGCTCCTACGAGCAGTACTTC.

The chain combines TRBV7-9 with TRBJ2-3; 10 nucleotides line up with TRBD1. The CDR3 length is 15 residues. J was trimmed by 2 bases and V by 5 bases; bases with no gene match: 4. Germline loops: CDR1 SEHNR, CDR2 FQNEAQ (reference sequence). In DNA, the CDR3 is TGTGCCAGCAGCCAGACAGGGGGCCCCACAGATACGCAGTATTTT. Translation gives CASSQTGGPTDTQYF.

The chain links TRBV7-9 to TRBJ2-6; D perhaps matches TRBD2 (5 bases). The V gene's germline CDR1 is SEHNR and CDR2 FQNEAQ (reference sequence). This CDR3 region has 15 residues. The germline V and J ends were trimmed by 2 bases and 2 bases, with 7 bases remaining between them. CDR3 DNA: TGTGCCAGCAGCTTATGGGGAGCTGGGGCCAACGTCCTGACTTTC. This gives the protein CASSLWGAGANVLTF.

This chain connects TRBV5-1 to TRBJ1-1; D is possibly TRBD1 (5 bases). Trimming cost V 1 base and J 3 bases, with 10 bases left between them. The CDR3 runs 14 residues. From germline, CDR1 is SGHRS and CDR2 YFSETQ. The CDR3 DNA sequence: TGCGCCAGCAGCTTGATCAGGGCGGACACTGAAGCTTTCTTT. Translated, it gives CASSLIRADTEAFF.

The J gene is TRBJ2-3, the V gene TRBV12-3 or TRBV12-4; D is perhaps TRBD2 (6 bases). V gave up 7 bases and J gave up 5 bases, with 13 bases separating them. The CDR3 consists of 13 residues. CDR3 DNA: TGTGCCAGCACCCCCCGGGAGAAAGATACGCAGTATTTT. Amino acid sequence: CASTPREKDTQYF.

About this clone: At one end the junction does not follow the germline gene, possibly because of a read error. The J gene is TRBJ1-1, the V gene TRBV6-5; 9 bases line up with TRBD1. The CDR3 runs 15 residues. Germline CDR1 is MNHEY and CDR2 is SVGAGI. The CDR3 spells CASSSHQLGQGGILF. The CDR3 DNA follows: TGTGCCAGCAGTTCTCACCAACTGGGACAGGGAGGGATTCTCTTT.

This clone was detected only once. V is TRBV30 and J is TRBJ2-4; 10 nucleotides agree with TRBD2. CDR3 length: 14 amino acids. Looked up from germline, CDR1 is GTSNPN and CDR2 is SVGIG (reference sequence). V shed 5 bases, J shed 10 bases, and the junction held 11 bases outside the gene matches. CDR3 protein: CAWGPGLARRIQYF. The DNA of the CDR3 is TGTGCCTGGGGTCCGGGACTAGCGCGACGGATTCAGTACTTC. Full variable domain (rest looked up from reference TRBV30 and TRBJ2-4): SQTIHQWPATLVQPVGSPLSLECTVEGTSNPNLYWYRQAAGRGLQLLFYSVGIGQISSEVPQNLSASRPQDRQFILSSKKLLLSDSGFYLCAWGPGLARRIQYFGAGTRLSVL.

J is TRBJ2-3 and V is TRBV4-1; D unclear. This CDR3 is built from 12 residues. The ends were cut back, 1 base at V and 3 bases at J, with 2 bases in the middle. The germline V gene encodes CDR1 MGHRA and CDR2 YSYEKL. The CDR3 bases are TGCGCCAGCAGCCAAGTAACAGATACGCAGTATTTT. Its protein is CASSQVTDTQYF.

This chain connects TRBV5-1 to TRBJ1-4; no firm D call. The V end lost 0 bases, the J end lost 2 bases, and 11 bases lay between the germline ends. The CDR3 length is 16 residues. Per germline, CDR1 SGHRS and CDR2 YFSETQ. CDR3 sequence: CASSLGPPRTNEKLFF. The CDR3, as DNA: TGCGCCAGCAGCTTGGGCCCTCCTCGGACTAATGAAAAACTGTTTTTT.

V is TRBV2 and J is TRBJ2-2, with TRBD2 identical over 12 bases. CDR3 length: 14 amino acids. Germline V lookup: CDR1 SNHLY, CDR2 FYNNEI. The J segment lost 7 bases and the V segment lost 9 bases, leaving 6 bases of the junction unmatched. This CDR3 reads CASNRLAGDGELFF. The DNA for the CDR3 is TGTGCCAGTAACCGACTAGCGGGAGACGGGGAGCTGTTTTTT.

The V and J genes are TRBV7-9 and TRBJ1-2; D unresolved. Trimming took 5 bases from V and 2 from J, leaving 12 bases between them. This CDR3 comprises 14 residues. CDR1 and CDR2 (germline): SEHNR, FQNEAQ (reference sequence). The CDR3 DNA follows: TGTGCCAGCAGCGAGGGTTTCGGGAACTATGGCTACACCTTC. This codes for CASSEGFGNYGYTF.

The chain links TRBV6-5 to TRBJ1-1; 7 nucleotides align to TRBD1. Germline CDR1 is MNHEY and CDR2 is SVGAGI. This CDR3 is 14 amino acids long. The V gene end was trimmed by 6 bases and the J gene end by 2 bases; junction bases not matched to a gene: 6. The CDR3 spells CASREGQSNTEAFF. The CDR3 DNA reads TGTGCCAGCAGAGAGGGACAGAGCAACACTGAAGCTTTCTTT.

The chain links TRBV19 to TRBJ2-7; 7 bases align to TRBD2. Per germline, CDR1 LNHDA and CDR2 SQIVND (reference sequence). The V and J ends lost 6 bases and 0 bases, in that order; junction bases with no gene match: 5. The CDR3 totals 14 residues. The CDR3 DNA follows: TGTGCCAGTAGCCGGGACTACGACTCCTACGAGCAGTACTTC. As protein: CASSRDYDSYEQYF.

V is TRBV2 and J is TRBJ2-7; the D gene is possibly TRBD2 (6 bases). The ends were cut back, 4 bases at V and 7 bases at J, with 20 bases in the middle. This CDR3 has 15 residues. Germline CDR1 reads SNHLY; CDR2 reads FYNNEI. The CDR3, as DNA: TGTGCCAGCAGTGTCGCTAGCGCCCAGGATCTAGAGCAGTACTTC. It translates to CASSVASAQDLEQYF.

V is TRBV4-1 and J is TRBJ1-2; 12 bases match TRBD1. The germline V gene encodes CDR1 MGHRA and CDR2 YSYEKL. This CDR3 is 15 amino acids long. The trim removed 5 bases at V and 8 bases at J, leaving 9 bases unmatched. The CDR3 sequence is CASSFGTGGAEGYTF. The DNA of the CDR3 is TGCGCCAGCAGCTTCGGGACAGGGGGCGCGGAAGGCTACACCTTC.

The V call is TRBV7-2, the J call TRBJ2-7; D may be TRBD1 (6 bases). There are 13 residues in the CDR3. V lost 5 bases to trimming and J lost 6 bases, with 14 bases between them. Germline values: CDR1 SGHTA, CDR2 FQGNSA. The CDR3 region is CASSGDTGREQYF. The CDR3 nucleotides are TGTGCCAGCAGCGGGGACACCGGGCGCGAGCAGTACTTC. Filled out from reference TRBV7-2 and TRBJ2-7, the complete variable domain reads GAGVSQSPSNKVTEKGKDVELRCDPISGHTALYWYRQSLGQGLEFLIYFQGNSAPDKSGLPSDRFSAERTGGSVSTLTIQRTQQEDSAVYLCASSGDTGREQYFGPGTRLTVT.

The chain recombines TRBV28 with TRBJ1-5; maybe TRBD1 (6 bases). Trimming left V 6 bases short and J 5 bases short, with 14 bases between. The CDR3 has 14 amino acids. Germline lookup yields CDR1 MDHEN and CDR2 SYDVKM. DNA for the CDR3: TGTGCCAGCAGGGGAATGACAGGTTATCAGCCCCAGCATTTT. Translation gives CASRGMTGYQPQHF.

This rearrangement joins TRBV6-5 to TRBJ2-1, with 9 bases aligning to TRBD2. The CDR3 runs 14 residues. Trimming at V came to 6 bases and at J to 6 bases, leaving 6 bases not matched to a gene. Germline V gene sequence: CDR1 MNHEY, CDR2 SVGAGI. In DNA, the CDR3 is TGTGCCAGCAGGCCGGGACTAGCAACCAATGAGCAGTTCTTC. Protein sequence: CASRPGLATNEQFF.

The chain is built from TRBV5-4 and TRBJ2-2, with TRBD2 matching 15 bases. J gave up 4 bases and V 6 bases, and 10 bases lay outside the gene matches. Germline V CDR1 and CDR2: SGHNT, YYREEE (reference sequence). CDR3 length equals 18 residues. The CDR3 DNA sequence: TGTGCCAGCACCACGGGACTAGCGGGAGGTGCGGGCACCGGGGAGCTGTTTTTT. Translating gives CASTTGLAGGAGTGELFF.

The gene calls are TRBV10-3 and TRBJ2-3, with TRBD2 matching 10 bases. The germline gives CDR1 ENHRY, CDR2 SYGVKD. This CDR3 has 14 amino acids. V dropped 6 bases and J dropped 5; count of bases not matched to a gene: 5. CDR3 in DNA: TGTGCCATCAGCACTAGCGGGAAAGTAGATACGCAGTATTTT. Protein product: CAISTSGKVDTQYF.

This clone is a singleton in its sample. V gene TRBV7-6 combines with J gene TRBJ1-2, with D perhaps TRBD1 (5 bases). The V end lost 1 base, the J end lost 6 bases, and 18 bases lay between the germline ends. Germline loops: CDR1 SGHVS, CDR2 FNYEAQ. The CDR3 is made up of 16 amino acids. CDR3 residues: CASSLGPSRASDGYTF. As DNA, the CDR3 is TGTGCCAGCAGCTTAGGACCTTCCAGGGCATCCGATGGCTACACCTTC.

The rearrangement joins TRBV10-1 to TRBJ2-5; 7 positions agree with TRBD2. The germline CDR1 and CDR2 sequences are WNHNN and SYGVQD (reference sequence). The CDR3 extends over 14 amino acids. V shed 2 bases, J shed 5 bases, and the junction held 5 bases outside the gene matches. The CDR3 protein is CASSEGRGGETQYF. For the CDR3, the DNA is TGCGCCAGCAGTGAGGGGAGGGGTGGGGAGACCCAGTACTTC.

The CDR3 reads CASSLAGSSYNSPLHF. For the CDR3, the DNA is TGCGCCAGCAGCTTGGCGGGGAGCTCCTATAATTCACCCCTCCACTTT. The chain employs TRBV5-1 and TRBJ1-6; no definite D call. Germline V gene data show CDR1 as SGHRS and CDR2 as YFSETQ. This CDR3 contains 16 residues. V lost 0 bases and J 0 bases, leaving 7 bases between the germline ends.

The chain carries TRBV18 and TRBJ2-1, with TRBD2 matching over 12 bases. The CDR3 is made up of 17 amino acids. The germline gives CDR1 KGHSH, CDR2 LQKENI. J was trimmed by 7 bases and V by 0 bases; bases with no gene match: 7. CDR3 coding DNA: TGTGCCAGCTCACCACCGATTCTAGCGGGAGGGAGTAATGAGCAGTTCTTC. This translates into CASSPPILAGGSNEQFF.

This chain connects TRBV7-3 to TRBJ1-2; TRBD1 aligns across 8 bases. The CDR3 totals 13 residues. V dropped 3 bases and J dropped 8; count of bases not matched to a gene: 5. Germline loops: CDR1 SGHTA, CDR2 FQGTGA. CDR3: CASSLGTGYGYTF. CDR3 bases: TGTGCCAGCAGCTTGGGGACAGGTTACGGCTACACCTTC.

This chain connects TRBV11-2 to TRBJ2-3, with D unclear. There are 15 residues in the CDR3. V lost 1 base and J 2 bases, leaving 10 bases between the germline ends. Germline V gene data show CDR1 as SGHAT and CDR2 as FQNNGV. The CDR3 DNA reads as TGTGCCAGCAGCTTAGTTCAGGCAGTCACAGATACGCAGTATTTT. Translating gives CASSLVQAVTDTQYF.

The gene calls are TRBV6-6 and TRBJ1-6; D not resolved. Trimming took off 7 bases at V and 4 bases at J, with 11 bases between the two ends. The CDR3 is 14 amino acids. The germline CDR1 and CDR2 sequences are MNHNY and SVGAGI (reference sequence). CDR3 sequence reads: CASNRSGYNSPLHF. The CDR3 DNA is TGTGCCAGCAATCGTTCGGGTTATAATTCACCCCTCCACTTT.